The 7 T cell receptor beta chains below were found in one sample sequenced in a study of cytomegalovirus exposure and HLA in healthy donors. The PCR ran on 60 Vbeta and 13 Jbeta primers. TCRdb keeps only in-frame clones here, not all; method: immunoSEQ multiplex PCR. There are roughly 110,000 clones in the sample; 77% occur only once, and roughly 11% lies in the top ten. The sequencing input was PBMCs. These receptors all stem from a man aged 40-50 years in good health and CMV-seropositive.

V gene TRBV7-2 combines with J gene TRBJ2-2; weak D call: TRBD1 (5 bases). CDR3 size: 15 residues. The germline V gene encodes CDR1 SGHTA and CDR2 FQGNSA. The V gene lost 3 bases and the J gene lost 2 bases, with 10 bases spanning the gap. The CDR3 sequence is CASSFGAENTGELFF. In DNA, the CDR3 is TGTGCCAGCAGCTTTGGGGCGGAAAACACCGGGGAGCTGTTTTTT. The complete variable domain, with remaining parts taken from reference TRBV7-2 and TRBJ2-2, reads GAGVSQSPSNKVTEKGKDVELRCDPISGHTALYWYRQSLGQGLEFLIYFQGNSAPDKSGLPSDRFSAERTGGSVSTLTIQRTQQEDSAVYLCASSFGAENTGELFFGEGSRLTVL.

The chain is built from TRBV5-1 and TRBJ2-2; TRBD2 matches at 13 bases. Germline values: CDR1 SGHRS, CDR2 YFSETQ. The CDR3 extends over 18 amino acids. The junction had 6 bases not matched to a gene; V was cut back by 0 bases and J by 4 bases. CDR3 region: CASSLGLAGGFATGELFF. As DNA, the CDR3 is TGCGCCAGCAGCTTGGGACTAGCGGGGGGTTTTGCCACCGGGGAGCTGTTTTTT.

The chain is built from TRBV5-1 and TRBJ1-2; no clear D. The CDR3 loop spans 14 amino acids. V dropped 3 bases and J dropped 1 base, with 10 bases sitting between them. Germline V CDR1 and CDR2: SGHRS, YFSETQ. CDR3 sequence reads: CASSSLPYNYGYTF. The CDR3 DNA sequence: TGCGCCAGCAGCTCTTTACCCTATAACTATGGCTACACCTTC.

This clone was seen a handful of times. This chain connects TRBV28 to TRBJ1-4; 7 positions agree with TRBD1. Trimming took 4 bases from V and 7 from J; bases not matched to a gene: 9. The CDR3 length is 15 residues. Germline V lookup: CDR1 MDHEN, CDR2 SYDVKM. This chain's CDR3 is CASSSGQAAREKLFF. CDR3 nucleotides: TGTGCCAGCAGTTCTGGACAGGCGGCGCGTGAAAAACTGTTTTTT.

The V gene is TRBV30, the J gene TRBJ2-2; a weak D match, TRBD2 (5 bases). Trimming removed 3 bases from V and 7 bases from J, with 12 bases in between. Germline V lookup: CDR1 GTSNPN, CDR2 SVGIG (reference sequence). CDR3 length equals 13 residues. In DNA form, the CDR3 reads TGTGCCTGGAGCGGAACTAGTCGCGGGGAGCTGTTTTTT. Residues: CAWSGTSRGELFF.

The rearrangement links TRBV6-6 to TRBJ1-5; 7 bases line up with TRBD1. V dropped 6 bases and J dropped 6; count of bases not matched to a gene: 11. The germline CDR1 and CDR2 sequences are MNHNY and SVGAGI (reference sequence). The CDR3 contains 15 residues. DNA of the CDR3: TGTGCCAGCAGCCCTAACGGACAGGTGAGTCAGCCCCAGCATTTT. This codes for CASSPNGQVSQPQHF.

The rearrangement links TRBV11-2 to TRBJ2-7; 8 nucleotides agree with TRBD2. The CDR3 consists of 16 residues. The V and J ends lost 3 bases and 3 bases, in that order; junction bases with no gene match: 10. Germline CDR1 is SGHAT and CDR2 is FQNNGV. The CDR3 sequence is CASSLGGGTNYYEQYF. The CDR3 DNA follows: TGTGCCAGCAGCTTGGGCGGGGGGACCAACTACTACGAGCAGTACTTC.